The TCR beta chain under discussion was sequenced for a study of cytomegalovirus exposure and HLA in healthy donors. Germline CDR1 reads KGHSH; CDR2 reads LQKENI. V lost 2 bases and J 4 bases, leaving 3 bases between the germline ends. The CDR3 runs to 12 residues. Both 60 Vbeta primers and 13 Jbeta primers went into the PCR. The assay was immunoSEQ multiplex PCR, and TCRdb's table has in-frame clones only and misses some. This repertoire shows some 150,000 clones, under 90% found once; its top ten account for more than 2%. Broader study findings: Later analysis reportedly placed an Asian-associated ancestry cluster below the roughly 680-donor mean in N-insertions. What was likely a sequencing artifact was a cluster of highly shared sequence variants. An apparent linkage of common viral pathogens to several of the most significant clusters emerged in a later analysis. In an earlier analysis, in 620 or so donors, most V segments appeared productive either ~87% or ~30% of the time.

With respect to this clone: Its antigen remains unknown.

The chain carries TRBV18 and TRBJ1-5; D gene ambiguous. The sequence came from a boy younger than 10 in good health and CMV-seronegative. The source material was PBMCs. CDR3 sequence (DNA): TGTGCCAGCTCACCAGAGAATCAGCCCCAGCATTTT. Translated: CASSPENQPQHF.